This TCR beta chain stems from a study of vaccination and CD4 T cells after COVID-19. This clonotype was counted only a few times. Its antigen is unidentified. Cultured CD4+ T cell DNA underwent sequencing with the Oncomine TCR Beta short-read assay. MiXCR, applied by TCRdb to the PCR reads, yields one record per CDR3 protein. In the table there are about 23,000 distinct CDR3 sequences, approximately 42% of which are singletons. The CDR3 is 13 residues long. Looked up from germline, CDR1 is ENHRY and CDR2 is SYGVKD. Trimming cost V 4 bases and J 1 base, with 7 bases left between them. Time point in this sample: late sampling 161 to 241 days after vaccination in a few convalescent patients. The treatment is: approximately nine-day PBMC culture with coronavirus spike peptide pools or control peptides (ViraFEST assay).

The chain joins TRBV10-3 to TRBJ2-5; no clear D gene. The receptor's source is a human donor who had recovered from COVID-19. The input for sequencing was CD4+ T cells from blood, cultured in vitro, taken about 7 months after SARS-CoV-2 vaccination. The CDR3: CAISGHGQETQYF. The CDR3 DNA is TGTGCCATCAGTGGGCACGGCCAAGAGACCCAGTACTTC.